The source of this T cell receptor (beta chain) is a study of shared clonotypes between healthy human individuals. Across the study: For every donor, three CD4 naive, three CD4 memory, two CD8 naive and one CD8 memory plates were used. Study-wide results and limits: Non-shared clonotypes had lower generation probabilities than clonotypes shared by all four sorted-subset donors. Owing to a small donor count, the genetic and exposure-history diversity represented was limited.

CDR1 and CDR2 (germline): SGHDT, YYEEEE. The CDR3 runs to 15 residues. V dropped 0 bases and J dropped 7 bases, with 17 bases sitting between them. This table comes from immunoSEQ multiplex PCR, and its TCRdb copy is limited to in-frame clones, with some not included. Among 2 million to 2.5 million clones listed, 85% to 95% were seen once. With respect to this clone: The antigen is unknown.

This rearrangement joins TRBV5-6 to TRBJ2-7, with a tentative D call TRBD2 (5 bases). The sequence derives from a young man in good health. The sequencing sample was made of naive CD4+ T cells sorted from blood. As for subset: CD45RA+ positively selected. CDR3 loop: CASSLGEVHTGEQYF. In nucleotides, the CDR3 is TGTGCCAGCAGCTTGGGAGAGGTCCATACGGGGGAGCAGTACTTC.